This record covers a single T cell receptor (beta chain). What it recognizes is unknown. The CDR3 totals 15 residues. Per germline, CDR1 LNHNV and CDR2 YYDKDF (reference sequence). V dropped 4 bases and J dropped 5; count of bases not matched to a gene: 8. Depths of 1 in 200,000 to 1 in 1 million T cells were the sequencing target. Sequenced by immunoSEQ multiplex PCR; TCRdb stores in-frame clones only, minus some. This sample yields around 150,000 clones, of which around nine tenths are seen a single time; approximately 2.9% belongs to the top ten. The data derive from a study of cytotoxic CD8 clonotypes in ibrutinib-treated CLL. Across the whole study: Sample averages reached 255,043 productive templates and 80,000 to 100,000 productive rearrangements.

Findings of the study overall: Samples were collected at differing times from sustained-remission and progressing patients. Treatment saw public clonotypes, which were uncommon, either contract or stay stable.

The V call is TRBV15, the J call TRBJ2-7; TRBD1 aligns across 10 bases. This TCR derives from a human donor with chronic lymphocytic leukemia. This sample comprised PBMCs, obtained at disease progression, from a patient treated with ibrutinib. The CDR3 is CATSNPRGQGDEQYF. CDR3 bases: TGTGCCACCAGCAACCCTAGAGGACAGGGGGACGAGCAGTACTTC.